Following are 19 T cell receptor beta chains from one sample sequenced in a study of blood T cell repertoires in COVID-19. Sequenced by immunoSEQ multiplex PCR; TCRdb stores in-frame clones only, minus some. The table shows around 99,000 clones, with about nine tenths occurring only once. The sequenced sample was peripheral blood. These receptors were collected from a man aged 45-65 years with acute or convalescent COVID-19.

V is TRBV9 and J is TRBJ2-5; TRBD2 might be the D (7 bases). CDR1 and CDR2 from the germline V gene are SGDLS and YYNGEE. The CDR3 runs to 15 residues. V was pared by 3 bases and J by 5 bases, with 17 bases between. CDR3 region: CASSGHGGGSETQYF. Written as DNA, the CDR3 is TGTGCCAGCAGCGGGCACGGGGGCGGGAGTGAGACCCAGTACTTC. The full variable domain, its missing parts supplied by reference TRBV9 and TRBJ2-5, is DSGVTQTPKHLITATGQRVTLRCSPRSGDLSVYWYQQSLDQGLQFLIQYYNGEERAKGNILERFSAQQFPDLHSELNLSSLELGDSALYFCASSGHGGGSETQYFGPGTRLLVL.

The CDR3 DNA reads as TGTGCCAGCAGTTACTCGCGGCTCGATACGCAGTATTTT. It translates to CASSYSRLDTQYF. This chain uses TRBV6-5 with TRBJ2-3, with no clear D. Trimming pared 0 bases from V and 6 bases from J, leaving 7 bases between. This CDR3 is 13 amino acids long. Germline lookup yields CDR1 MNHEY and CDR2 SVGAGI.

This chain links TRBV19 with TRBJ1-1; the D gene is possibly TRBD1 (5 bases). The germline CDR1 and CDR2 sequences are LNHDA and SQIVND (reference sequence). The CDR3 sequence is 13 residues long. V shed 7 bases and J shed 3 bases, with 12 bases lying between them. In DNA form, the CDR3 reads TGTGCCAGTATCCTCCGGGGGGACACTGAAGCTTTCTTT. Protein sequence: CASILRGDTEAFF.

The chain links TRBV7-2 to TRBJ1-1; D is undetermined. Germline loops: CDR1 SGHTA, CDR2 FQGNSA. V lost 5 bases and J 4 bases, leaving 11 bases between the germline ends. This CDR3 region has 13 residues. CDR3 in amino acids: CASSQNRGTEAFF. As DNA, the CDR3 is TGTGCCAGCAGCCAAAATCGGGGCACTGAAGCTTTCTTT.

J is TRBJ1-5 and V is TRBV19; 8 nucleotides match TRBD1. Germline CDR1 reads LNHDA; CDR2 reads SQIVND (reference sequence). The length of the CDR3 is 15 residues. The trim removed 3 bases at V and 6 bases at J, leaving 7 bases unmatched. CDR3 sequence reads: CASSIPRQGSQPQHF. The CDR3 DNA reads TGTGCCAGTAGTATTCCCCGACAGGGGAGTCAGCCCCAGCATTTT. Looking up the rest from reference TRBV19 and TRBJ1-5 gives the full variable domain: DGGITQSPKYLFRKEGQNVTLSCEQNLNHDAMYWYRQDPGQGLRLIYYSQIVNDFQKGDIAEGYSVSREKKESFPLTVTSAQKNPTAFYLCASSIPRQGSQPQHFGDGTRLSIL.

This chain joins TRBV5-1 and TRBJ2-7; perhaps TRBD2 as D (5 bases). CDR1 SGHRS and CDR2 YFSETQ come from the germline V gene. This CDR3 spans 14 amino acids. The V end was cut by 4 bases, the J end by 4 bases, with 15 bases between. This CDR3 is CASSLSFWEYEQYF. Here the CDR3 DNA reads TGCGCCAGCAGCCTTAGTTTTTGGGAGTACGAGCAGTACTTC.

The chain couples TRBV11-2 to TRBJ1-1, with a tentative D call TRBD1 (5 bases). V dropped 2 bases and J dropped 2 bases, with 9 bases sitting between them. The germline V gene encodes CDR1 SGHAT and CDR2 FQNNGV. This CDR3 region has 14 residues. CDR3: CASSLQGPNTEAFF. CDR3 DNA: TGTGCCAGCAGCTTACAGGGTCCCAACACTGAAGCTTTCTTT.

The gene calls are TRBV9 and TRBJ2-2; D is unclear. Germline V CDR1 and CDR2: SGDLS, YYNGEE. The length of the CDR3 is 14 residues. Trimming took 1 base from V and 5 from J, leaving 9 bases between them. Here the CDR3 DNA reads TGTGCCAGCAGCGTAACCGGGTTGACCGGGGAGCTGTTTTTT. Translation: CASSVTGLTGELFF.

This chain connects TRBV18 to TRBJ2-5, with a tentative D call TRBD2 (5 bases). V lost 0 bases to trimming and J lost 4 bases, with 6 bases between them. There are 13 residues in the CDR3. CDR1 KGHSH and CDR2 LQKENI come from the germline V gene. The CDR3 DNA sequence: TGTGCCAGCTCACCACCAAGCGGAGAGACCCAGTACTTC. Translating gives CASSPPSGETQYF.

V gene TRBV6-2 or TRBV6-3 combines with J gene TRBJ2-3, with 8 positions matching TRBD2. The CDR3 runs to 15 residues. V shed 2 bases and J 4 bases; nucleotides not matched to a gene: 5. Germline-derived CDR1 and CDR2 are MNHEY and SVGEGT. Written as DNA, the CDR3 is TGTGCCAGCAGTTACCCAGCGGGAGTATCAGATACGCAGTATTTT. This codes for CASSYPAGVSDTQYF.

The rearrangement joins TRBV7-2 to TRBJ1-2, with 10 bases lining up with TRBD1. CDR1 and CDR2 from the germline V gene are SGHTA and FQGNSA. V shed 5 bases and J 7 bases; nucleotides not matched to a gene: 19. CDR3 length equals 18 residues. CDR3 coding DNA: TGTGCCAGCAGCCCTCTCCCGGGACAGGGGCGGTCCGTGGCTGGCTACACCTTC. Translated, it gives CASSPLPGQGRSVAGYTF.

V and J are TRBV5-1 and TRBJ1-2, with TRBD1 matching 7 bases. There are 14 residues in the CDR3. Germline loops: CDR1 SGHRS, CDR2 YFSETQ. J gave up 3 bases and V 3 bases, and 5 bases lay outside the gene matches. CDR3 DNA: TGCGCCAGCAGCTCCGGGACAGCAGACTATGGCTACACCTTC. Encoded protein: CASSSGTADYGYTF.

This clone has only one observation. This rearrangement joins TRBV5-4 to TRBJ2-1; 7 bases are a match to TRBD2. V was clipped by 4 bases and J by 8 bases; unmatched bases: 12. The CDR3 has 15 residues. Looked up from germline, CDR1 is SGHNT and CDR2 is YYREEE (reference sequence). This chain's CDR3 is CASSLKREKGHEQFF. CDR3 nucleotide sequence: TGTGCCAGCAGCCTTAAGCGGGAAAAGGGACATGAGCAGTTCTTC.

The gene calls are TRBV21-1 and TRBJ1-1. TRBV21-1 is a documented pseudogene. CDR3 size: 18 residues. CDR3 DNA: TGTGCCAGCAGCAAAGTGCACGAATCTTCGGAGGATAACACTGAAGCTTTCTTT. Its translation: CASSKVHESSEDNTEAFF.

This chain joins TRBV11-3 and TRBJ2-7, with D possibly TRBD2 on 7 matching bases. CDR3 size: 14 residues. Per germline, CDR1 SGHNT and CDR2 YENEEA. Trimming pared 5 bases from V and 3 bases from J, leaving 14 bases between. CDR3 loop: CASSPGAGVYEQYF. The CDR3 coding sequence is TGTGCCAGCAGCCCGGGGGCGGGAGTCTACGAGCAGTACTTC. The whole variable domain, filled in from reference TRBV11-3 and TRBJ2-7, reads EAGVVQSPRYKIIEKKQPVAFWCNPISGHNTLYWYLQNLGQGPELLIRYENEEAVDDSQLPKDRFSAERLKGVDSTLKIQPAELGDSAVYLCASSPGAGVYEQYFGPGTRLTVT.

The chain is built from TRBV2 and TRBJ1-6, with D possibly being TRBD1 (5 bases). Germline values: CDR1 SNHLY, CDR2 FYNNEI. There are 16 residues in the CDR3. Between the trimmed V and J ends, which lost 7 bases and 0 bases, there was a span of 13 bases. The CDR3 DNA is TGTGCCAGCAAGGGGCCCGTGAGCTCCTATAATTCACCCCTCCACTTT. It codes for CASKGPVSSYNSPLHF.

The sample holds one count of this clone. CDR3 loop: CATSDHDRGEGTDTQYF. CDR3 bases: TGTGCCACCAGTGACCACGACAGGGGTGAGGGCACAGATACGCAGTATTTT. J is TRBJ2-3 and V is TRBV24-1; 8 positions match TRBD1. Trimming removed 4 bases from V and 1 base from J; junction bases left unmatched: 9. Germline loops: CDR1 KGHDR, CDR2 SFDVKD. The CDR3 sequence is 17 residues long.

This chain links TRBV3-1 (or the pseudogene TRBV3-2) with TRBJ2-3, with D tentatively TRBD2 (5 bases). CDR1 and CDR2 from the germline V gene are LGHDT and YNNKEL (reference sequence). V was trimmed by 0 bases and J by 8 bases, leaving 12 bases between them. This CDR3 spans 14 amino acids. CDR3 nucleotide sequence: TGTGCCAGCAGCCAAGATCTGCTAGCAGGTACGCAGTATTTT. It translates to CASSQDLLAGTQYF.

This clone was detected once. The chain combines TRBV12-3 or TRBV12-4 with TRBJ1-2; D is uncertain. This CDR3 comprises 13 residues. V gave up 5 bases and J gave up 2 bases, with 9 bases separating them. The CDR3 sequence is CASSIGENYGYTF. The CDR3 DNA follows: TGTGCCAGCAGTATCGGAGAAAACTATGGCTACACCTTC.